A single sample is the source of the 13 T cell receptor beta chains below, sequenced in a study of blood T cell repertoires in COVID-19. TCRdb's copy holds only in-frame clones and misses some; the assay was immunoSEQ multiplex PCR. The table lists some 70,000 clones, roughly 85% of them singletons, with 1.4% in the top ten. Sequencing input: peripheral blood. The receptor source for this set is a woman in her sixties or seventies with acute or convalescent COVID-19.

The rearrangement links TRBV7-8 to TRBJ2-7, with 7 bases aligning to TRBD1. CDR3 size: 15 residues. Germline CDR1 reads SGHVS; CDR2 reads FQNEAQ. The V segment lost 1 base and the J segment 4 bases; nucleotides outside the gene matches: 7. The CDR3 spells CASSLGNRGIYEQYF. Written as DNA, the CDR3 is TGTGCCAGCAGCTTAGGAAACAGGGGTATATACGAGCAGTACTTC.

The V gene is TRBV30, the J gene TRBJ1-3; D is uncertain. The germline V gene encodes CDR1 GTSNPN and CDR2 SVGIG (reference sequence). This CDR3 has 15 residues. Trimming cost V 3 bases and J 4 bases, with 16 bases left between them. CDR3 loop: CAWRDWFGVGNTIYF. CDR3 bases: TGTGCCTGGAGGGACTGGTTCGGGGTCGGAAACACCATATATTTT. Together with reference TRBV30 and TRBJ1-3, the CDR3 gives the full variable domain: SQTIHQWPATLVQPVGSPLSLECTVEGTSNPNLYWYRQAAGRGLQLLFYSVGIGQISSEVPQNLSASRPQDRQFILSSKKLLLSDSGFYLCAWRDWFGVGNTIYFGEGSWLTVV.

This clone was detected only once. V is TRBV15 and J is TRBJ1-5; no firm D call. This CDR3 comprises 12 residues. Germline V CDR1 and CDR2: LNHNV, YYDKDF (reference sequence). V lost 6 bases and J 1 base, leaving 4 bases between the germline ends. For the CDR3, the DNA is TGTGCCACCAGGGAGAGCAATCAGCCCCAGCATTTT. Protein: CATRESNQPQHF.

This clone was seen once. This sequence joins TRBV5-1 and TRBJ1-5, with D unresolved. This CDR3 region has 14 residues. V was clipped by 4 bases and J by 6 bases, with 14 bases between them. The germline gives CDR1 SGHRS, CDR2 YFSETQ. CDR3 loop: CASSPEGPGQPQHF. The CDR3 DNA sequence: TGCGCCAGCAGCCCCGAGGGTCCCGGTCAGCCCCAGCATTTT.

This clone was detected only once. The chain has TRBV3-1 (or the pseudogene TRBV3-2) and TRBJ1-3; a weak D match, TRBD1 (6 bases). Germline V lookup: CDR1 LGHDT, CDR2 YNNKEL (reference sequence). CDR3 length: 19 residues. V lost 1 base and J lost 6, with 25 bases in between. The CDR3 sequence is CASSQVVDRSLEEENTIYF. The CDR3 DNA follows: TGTGCCAGCAGCCAAGTTGTGGACAGATCGTTGGAGGAAGAAAACACCATATATTTT.

The V and J genes are TRBV5-1 and TRBJ1-2; 7 bases are a match to TRBD1. The CDR3 totals 11 residues. Per germline, CDR1 SGHRS and CDR2 YFSETQ. After removal of 7 bases from V and 4 bases from J, the junction contained 1 base not matched to a gene. CDR3 amino acids: CASRDSYGYTF. As DNA, the CDR3 is TGCGCCAGCCGGGACAGCTATGGCTACACCTTC.

The chain is built from TRBV4-2 and TRBJ1-4; no reliable D call. V was shortened by 2 bases and J by 0 bases, with 7 bases between the two germline ends. This CDR3 comprises 15 residues. In germline, CDR1 is LGHNA, CDR2 YNFKEQ. CDR3 amino acids: CASSQLFATNEKLFF. The CDR3, as DNA: TGTGCCAGCAGCCAACTTTTTGCAACTAATGAAAAACTGTTTTTT.

In its sample, this clone was seen a few times. The V gene is TRBV18, the J gene TRBJ2-1, with 8 bases matching TRBD1. The J segment lost 6 bases and the V segment lost 3 bases, leaving 10 bases of the junction unmatched. Looked up from germline, CDR1 is KGHSH and CDR2 is LQKENI. The CDR3 loop spans 16 amino acids. This CDR3 is CASSPRDRGETNEQFF. The CDR3 DNA is TGTGCCAGCTCACCGCGTGACAGGGGTGAAACCAATGAGCAGTTCTTC.

The chain joins TRBV7-9 to TRBJ1-1; D gene unclear. Deletions cut 2 bases from V and 1 base from J, with 11 bases between. This CDR3 has 15 amino acids. Germline loops: CDR1 SEHNR, CDR2 FQNEAQ (reference sequence). The CDR3 spells CASSLTADRNTEAFF. The CDR3 nucleotides read TGTGCCAGCAGCTTAACCGCTGATAGGAACACTGAAGCTTTCTTT.

The chain employs TRBV5-1 and TRBJ1-6, with no clear D. The CDR3 has 17 residues. The germline V gene has CDR1 SGHRS and CDR2 YFSETQ. Trimming pared 4 bases from V and 0 bases from J, leaving 14 bases between. CDR3: CASSLTSRSSYNSPLHF. CDR3 nucleotides: TGCGCCAGCAGCCTAACTTCAAGGAGCTCCTATAATTCACCCCTCCACTTT.

This clone was found a few times. This rearrangement joins TRBV19 to TRBJ1-1, with 10 bases that match TRBD1. V shed 5 bases and J 1 base; nucleotides not matched to a gene: 4. CDR1 is LNHDA and CDR2 is SQIVND in the germline V gene (reference sequence). This CDR3 is built from 15 residues. Here the CDR3 reads CASSGWTGGNTEAFF. The CDR3 DNA reads as TGTGCCAGTAGTGGATGGACAGGGGGGAACACTGAAGCTTTCTTT.

The chain is built from TRBV6-1 and TRBJ1-2, with 8 positions matching TRBD1. Germline CDR1 and CDR2: MNHNS and SASEGT. J was trimmed by 2 bases and V by 3 bases; bases with no gene match: 8. The CDR3 runs 16 residues. The CDR3 coding sequence is TGTGCCAGCAGTGATAGGTGGACAGGGATCAACTATGGCTACACCTTC. It codes for CASSDRWTGINYGYTF.

V gene TRBV4-2 combines with J gene TRBJ1-2; TRBD1 is a possible D gene (5 bases). The CDR3 loop spans 16 amino acids. The V end was cut by 0 bases, the J end by 4 bases, with 15 bases between. CDR1 is LGHNA and CDR2 is YNFKEQ in the germline V gene. CDR3 residues: CASSQDGDRGGYGYTF. DNA of the CDR3: TGTGCCAGCAGCCAAGACGGGGATCGGGGGGGCTATGGCTACACCTTC.